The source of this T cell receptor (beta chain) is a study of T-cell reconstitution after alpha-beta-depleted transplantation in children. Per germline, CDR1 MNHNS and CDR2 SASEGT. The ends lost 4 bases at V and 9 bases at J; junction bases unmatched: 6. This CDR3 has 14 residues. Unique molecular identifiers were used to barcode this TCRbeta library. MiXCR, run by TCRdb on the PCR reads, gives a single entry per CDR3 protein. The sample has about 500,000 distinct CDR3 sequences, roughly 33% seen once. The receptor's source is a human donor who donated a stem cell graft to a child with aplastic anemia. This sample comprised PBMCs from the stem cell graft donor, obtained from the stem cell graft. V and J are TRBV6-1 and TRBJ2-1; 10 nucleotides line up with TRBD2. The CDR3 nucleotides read TGTGCCAGCAGTGGGCTAGCGGGAGCTACTGAGCAGTTCTTC. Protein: CASSGLAGATEQFF.